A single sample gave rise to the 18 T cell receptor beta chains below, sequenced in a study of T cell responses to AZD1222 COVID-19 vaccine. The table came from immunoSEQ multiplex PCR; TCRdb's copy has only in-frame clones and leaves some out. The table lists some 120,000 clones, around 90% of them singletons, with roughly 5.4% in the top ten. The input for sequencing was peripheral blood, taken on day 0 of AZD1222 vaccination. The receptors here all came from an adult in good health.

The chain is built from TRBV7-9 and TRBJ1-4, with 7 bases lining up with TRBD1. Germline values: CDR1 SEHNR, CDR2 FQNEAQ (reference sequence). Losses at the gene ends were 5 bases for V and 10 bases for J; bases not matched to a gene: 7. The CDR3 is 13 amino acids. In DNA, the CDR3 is TGTGCCAGCAGCCCCGACAGGGTGGGAAAACTGTTTTTT. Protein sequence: CASSPDRVGKLFF.

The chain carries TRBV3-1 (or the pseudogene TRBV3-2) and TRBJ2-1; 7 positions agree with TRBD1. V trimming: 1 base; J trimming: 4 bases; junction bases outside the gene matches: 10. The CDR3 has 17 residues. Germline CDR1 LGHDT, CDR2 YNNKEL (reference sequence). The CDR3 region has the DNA TGTGCCAGCAGCCAAGGAACAGGGGTTCTGTTGTACAATGAGCAGTTCTTC. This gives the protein CASSQGTGVLLYNEQFF.

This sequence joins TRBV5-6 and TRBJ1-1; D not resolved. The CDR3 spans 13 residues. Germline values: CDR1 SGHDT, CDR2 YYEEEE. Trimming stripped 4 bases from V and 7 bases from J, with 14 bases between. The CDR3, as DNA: TGTGCCAGCAGCCCTGGGAAGCTATTTGAAGCTTTCTTT. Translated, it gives CASSPGKLFEAFF.

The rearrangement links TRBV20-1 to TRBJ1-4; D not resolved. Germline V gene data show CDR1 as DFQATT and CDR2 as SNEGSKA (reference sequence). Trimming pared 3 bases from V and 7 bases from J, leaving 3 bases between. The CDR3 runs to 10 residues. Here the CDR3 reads CSASLEKLFF. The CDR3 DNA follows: TGCAGTGCTAGCCTTGAAAAACTGTTTTTT.

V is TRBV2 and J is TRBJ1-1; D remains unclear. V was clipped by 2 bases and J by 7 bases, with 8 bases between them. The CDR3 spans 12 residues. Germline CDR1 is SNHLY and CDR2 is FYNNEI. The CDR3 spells CASSERQIEAFF. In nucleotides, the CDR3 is TGTGCCAGCAGTGAAAGGCAGATTGAAGCTTTCTTT.

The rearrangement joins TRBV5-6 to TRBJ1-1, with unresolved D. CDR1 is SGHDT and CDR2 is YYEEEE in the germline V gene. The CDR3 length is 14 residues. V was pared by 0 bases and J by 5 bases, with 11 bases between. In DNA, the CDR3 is TGTGCCAGCAGCTTGGGGCCCGGGAGGACTGAAGCTTTCTTT. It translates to CASSLGPGRTEAFF.

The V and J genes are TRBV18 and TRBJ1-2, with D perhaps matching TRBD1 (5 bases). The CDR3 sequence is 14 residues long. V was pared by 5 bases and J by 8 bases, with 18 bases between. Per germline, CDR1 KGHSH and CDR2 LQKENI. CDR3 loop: CASSSSDTRGGYTF. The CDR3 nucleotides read TGTGCCAGCTCATCCTCGGACACCCGGGGCGGCTACACCTTC. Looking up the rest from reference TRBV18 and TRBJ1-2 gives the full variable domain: NAGVMQNPRHLVRRRGQEARLRCSPMKGHSHVYWYRQLPEEGLKFMVYLQKENIIDESGMPKERFSAEFPKEGPSILRIQQVVRGDSAAYFCASSSSDTRGGYTFGSGTRLTVV.

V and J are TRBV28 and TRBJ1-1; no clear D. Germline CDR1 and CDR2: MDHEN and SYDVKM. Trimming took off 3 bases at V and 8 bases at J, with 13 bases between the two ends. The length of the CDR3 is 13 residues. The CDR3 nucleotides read TGTGCCAGCAGTTTTGGTAGGGAAGTCGAAGCTTTCTTT. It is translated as CASSFGREVEAFF.

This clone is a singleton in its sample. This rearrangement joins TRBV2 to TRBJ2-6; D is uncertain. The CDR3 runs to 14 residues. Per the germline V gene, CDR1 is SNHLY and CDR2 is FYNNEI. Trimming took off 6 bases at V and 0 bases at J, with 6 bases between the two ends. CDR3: CASRTPSGANVLTF. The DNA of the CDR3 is TGTGCCAGCAGGACTCCCTCTGGGGCCAACGTCCTGACTTTC.

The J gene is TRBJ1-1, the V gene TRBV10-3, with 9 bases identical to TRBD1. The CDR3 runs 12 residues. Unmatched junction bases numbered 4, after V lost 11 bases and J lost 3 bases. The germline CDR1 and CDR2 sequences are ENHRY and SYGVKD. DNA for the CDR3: TGTGCCGCTGGGGACAGGGACACTGAAGCTTTCTTT. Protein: CAAGDRDTEAFF.

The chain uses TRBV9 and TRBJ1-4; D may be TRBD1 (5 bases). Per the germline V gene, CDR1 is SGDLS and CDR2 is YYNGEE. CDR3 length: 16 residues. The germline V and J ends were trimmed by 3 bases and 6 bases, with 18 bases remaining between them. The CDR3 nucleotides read TGTGCCAGCAGCGCACCCTTGAACAGGCGGGATGAAAAACTGTTTTTT. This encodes CASSAPLNRRDEKLFF.

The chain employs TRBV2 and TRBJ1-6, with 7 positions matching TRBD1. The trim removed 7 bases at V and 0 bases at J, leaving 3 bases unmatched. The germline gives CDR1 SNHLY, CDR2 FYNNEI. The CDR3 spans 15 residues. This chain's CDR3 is CASTTGSSYNSPLHF. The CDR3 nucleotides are TGTGCCAGCACGACAGGGAGCTCCTATAATTCACCCCTCCACTTT.

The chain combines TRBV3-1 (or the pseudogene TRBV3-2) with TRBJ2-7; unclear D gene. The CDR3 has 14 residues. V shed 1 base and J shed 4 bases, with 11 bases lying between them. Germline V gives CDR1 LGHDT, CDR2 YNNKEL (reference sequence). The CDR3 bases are TGTGCCAGCAGCCAAGGGTCACCCTCATACGAGCAGTACTTC. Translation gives CASSQGSPSYEQYF.

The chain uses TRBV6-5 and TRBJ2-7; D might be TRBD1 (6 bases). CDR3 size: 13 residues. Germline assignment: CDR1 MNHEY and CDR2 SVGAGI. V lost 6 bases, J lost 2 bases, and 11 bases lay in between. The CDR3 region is CASSETGTYEQYF. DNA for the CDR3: TGTGCCAGCAGCGAGACAGGTACCTACGAGCAGTACTTC.

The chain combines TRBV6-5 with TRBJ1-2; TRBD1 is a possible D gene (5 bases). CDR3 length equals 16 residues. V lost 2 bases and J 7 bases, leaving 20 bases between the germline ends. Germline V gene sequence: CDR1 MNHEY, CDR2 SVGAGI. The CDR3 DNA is TGTGCCAGCAGTTACGTGCTGGGGACGGGAAAAGTTGGCTACACCTTC. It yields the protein CASSYVLGTGKVGYTF.

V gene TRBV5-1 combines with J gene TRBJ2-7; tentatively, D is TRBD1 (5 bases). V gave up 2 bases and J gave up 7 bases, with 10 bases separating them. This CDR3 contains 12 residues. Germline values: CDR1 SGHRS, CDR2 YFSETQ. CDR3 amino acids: CASSFGAREQYF. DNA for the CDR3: TGCGCCAGCAGCTTTGGGGCTCGAGAGCAGTACTTC.

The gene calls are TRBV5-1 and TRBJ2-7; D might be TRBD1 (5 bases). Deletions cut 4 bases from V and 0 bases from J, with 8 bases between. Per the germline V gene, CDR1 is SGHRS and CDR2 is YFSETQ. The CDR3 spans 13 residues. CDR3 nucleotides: TGCGCCAGCAGCGAAGGGGTCTCCTACGAGCAGTACTTC. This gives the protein CASSEGVSYEQYF.

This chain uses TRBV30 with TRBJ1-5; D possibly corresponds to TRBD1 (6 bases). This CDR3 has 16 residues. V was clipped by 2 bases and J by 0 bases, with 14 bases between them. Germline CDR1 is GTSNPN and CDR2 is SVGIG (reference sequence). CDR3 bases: TGTGCCTGGAGTTTCTCCGACAGGATTAGCAATCAGCCCCAGCATTTT. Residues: CAWSFSDRISNQPQHF.